This T cell receptor beta chain was retrieved from a study of T-cell memory formation after mild COVID-19. Amplification by 5'RACE using constant-segment primers produced TCR alpha and TCR beta cDNA libraries that carried sample barcodes and UMIs. In TCRdb, the 5' RACE reads were re-called with MiXCR into one record per CDR3 protein. The table lists about 290,000 distinct CDR3 sequences, about a sixth of them singletons. Turning to this clonotype: No antigen is known for it.

Germline V lookup: CDR1 SGHAT, CDR2 FQNNGV. The trim removed 2 bases at V and 6 bases at J, leaving 5 bases unmatched. This CDR3 spans 14 amino acids. Study conclusions and caveats: Cross-reactive memory apparently joined, as some responding clones appeared in pre-infection memory.

The genes are TRBV11-2 and TRBJ1-2; TRBD1 matches at 8 bases. Sequencing was carried out using PBMCs or a T cell subset sorted from them (not recorded which). The receptor was derived from a man aged 18 to 30 who had mild COVID-19 (a few samples of this study predate the infection). Cell type and time point are not known. The CDR3 nucleotides read TGTGCCAGCAGCTTAACCCAGGGGGCCGATGGCTACACCTTC. It codes for CASSLTQGADGYTF.